Presented here are 11 T cell receptor beta chains from one specimen sequenced in a study of cytomegalovirus exposure and HLA in healthy donors. Some clones are missing from TCRdb's copy, which holds only in-frame ones; the method was immunoSEQ multiplex PCR. The data hold about 160,000 clones, with roughly 91% observed a single time. Sequenced: PBMCs. The origin of the receptors is a young woman in good health and CMV-seropositive.

This sequence joins TRBV2 and TRBJ2-5; 7 bases are shared with TRBD2. The CDR3 is 13 residues long. V shed 8 bases, J shed 1 base, and the junction held 4 bases outside the gene matches. Germline values: CDR1 SNHLY, CDR2 FYNNEI. CDR3 DNA: TGTGCCAGCTCCGGGACTACCCAAGAGACCCAGTACTTC. Protein product: CASSGTTQETQYF.

The V call is TRBV7-8, the J call TRBJ2-3; 10 positions agree with TRBD1. Germline CDR1 reads SGHVS; CDR2 reads FQNEAQ. CDR3 length: 15 amino acids. V lost 0 bases and J lost 6; bases outside the gene matches: 3. The CDR3 region is CASSLAGQGLDTQYF. DNA of the CDR3: TGTGCCAGCAGCTTAGCGGGACAGGGGTTGGATACGCAGTATTTT. Supplemented by reference TRBV7-8 and TRBJ2-3, the full variable domain reads GAGVSQSPRYKVAKRGQDVALRCDPISGHVSLFWYQQALGQGPEFLTYFQNEAQLDKSGLPSDRFFAERPEGSVSTLKIQRTQQEDSAVYLCASSLAGQGLDTQYFGPGTRLTVL.

The chain has TRBV4-1 and TRBJ1-1; a possible D gene is TRBD1 (5 bases). CDR1 and CDR2 (germline): MGHRA, YSYEKL. The CDR3 runs to 16 residues. Trimming left V 0 bases short and J 5 bases short, with 16 bases between. CDR3 DNA: TGCGCCAGCAGCCAAGACATATCTCGGGGGGAGACTGAAGCTTTCTTT. Its protein product is CASSQDISRGETEAFF.

The chain couples TRBV30 to TRBJ1-2; D might be TRBD1 (5 bases). The CDR3 is 14 residues long. Deletions cut 1 base from V and 8 bases from J, with 17 bases between. Germline CDR1 reads GTSNPN; CDR2 reads SVGIG (reference sequence). CDR3 sequence: CAWSDPAGTGGYTF. In DNA, the CDR3 is TGTGCCTGGAGTGACCCCGCGGGGACGGGGGGCTACACCTTC.

V gene TRBV28 combines with J gene TRBJ2-7; D is possibly TRBD2 (5 bases). The CDR3 runs to 13 residues. The germline gives CDR1 MDHEN, CDR2 SYDVKM. The V end was cut by 6 bases, the J end by 1 base, with 10 bases between. CDR3 in DNA: TGTGCCAGCAGCGTCAGCGGATCCTACGAGCAGTACTTC. It specifies CASSVSGSYEQYF.

The chain employs TRBV28 and TRBJ2-1; 7 nucleotides align to TRBD1. V lost 3 bases and J lost 10; bases outside the gene matches: 15. This CDR3 comprises 16 residues. CDR1 is MDHEN, CDR2 SYDVKM, per germline. In nucleotides, the CDR3 is TGTGCCAGCAGTTTTGGTAGGATCGAAAAACAGGGGGAGCAGTTCTTC. Protein sequence: CASSFGRIEKQGEQFF.

This clone was seen a single time. The chain joins TRBV9 to TRBJ1-5, with no clear D. Trimming cost V 2 bases and J 4 bases, with 10 bases left between them. Looked up from germline, CDR1 is SGDLS and CDR2 is YYNGEE. The CDR3 loop spans 14 amino acids. The CDR3 DNA is TGTGCCAGCAGCGTCGGAGCGGTAAATCAGCCCCAGCATTTT. Its translation is CASSVGAVNQPQHF.

The chain couples TRBV9 to TRBJ2-3; 10 bases map to TRBD2. The CDR3 has 16 amino acids. Looked up from germline, CDR1 is SGDLS and CDR2 is YYNGEE. V lost 3 bases, J lost 2 bases, and 6 bases stayed unmatched. In nucleotides, the CDR3 is TGTGCCAGCAGCGCACACACTAGCGGGACCACAGATACGCAGTATTTT. Translating gives CASSAHTSGTTDTQYF.

The chain links TRBV4-1 to TRBJ2-7, with TRBD1 identical over 7 bases. The CDR3 runs 15 residues. The V gene's germline CDR1 is MGHRA and CDR2 YSYEKL. J was trimmed by 3 bases and V by 1 base; bases with no gene match: 6. The CDR3 spells CASSQGQGRGYEQYF. The CDR3 nucleotides read TGCGCCAGCAGCCAAGGACAGGGACGAGGCTACGAGCAGTACTTC.

The gene calls are TRBV27 and TRBJ2-7; tentative D call: TRBD2 (5 bases). V lost 7 bases and J 6 bases, leaving 10 bases between the germline ends. CDR1 and CDR2 from the germline V gene are MNHEY and SMNVEV (reference sequence). This CDR3 has 11 residues. The CDR3: CASNIGGEQYF. CDR3 nucleotides: TGTGCCAGCAATATAGGAGGCGAGCAGTACTTC.

V and J are TRBV19 and TRBJ1-5; TRBD1 might be the D (6 bases). Between the trimmed V and J ends, which lost 7 bases and 5 bases, there was a span of 18 bases. Germline V gives CDR1 LNHDA, CDR2 SQIVND (reference sequence). The CDR3 length is 15 residues. CDR3 coding DNA: TGTGCCAGTACCCCTTTGACAGGCTGGGATCAGCCCCAGCATTTT. This sequence encodes CASTPLTGWDQPQHF.